This TCR beta chain was obtained from a study of memory CD4+ T cells and cytomegalovirus serostatus. Across the study: Of the healthy Belgian adults, several were CMV seropositive and 24 seronegative.

Findings and limits, study-wide: Suggested: most of the CMV-linked TCR signature lies in CD4+ memory cells.

Single viable CD3+CD4+CD8-CD45RO+ cells were sorted as the memory CD4+ T cells. CD4+ T cells were isolated by positive magnetic selection. Comments on this clone: Its antigen remains unknown.

CDR1 and CDR2 (germline): LNHDA, SQIVND (reference sequence). With 5 bases removed from V and 0 bases from J, the gap between germline ends came to 17 bases. The CDR3 loop spans 18 amino acids. The table came from immunoSEQ multiplex PCR; TCRdb's copy has only in-frame clones and leaves some out. The sample yields about 52,000 clones, 83% seen once. The TCR comes from an adult in good health and CMV-seropositive. The sequencing input was memory CD4+ T cells from blood. This chain uses TRBV19 with TRBJ1-6; D not resolved. CDR3 loop: CASSPRSGAFSYNSPLHF. The CDR3 region has the DNA TGTGCCAGTAGTCCCAGATCGGGTGCGTTCTCCTATAATTCACCCCTCCACTTT.